One and the same sample provided the 18 T cell receptor beta chains below, sequenced in a study of tumor-infiltrating lymphocytes in oesophageal squamous cell carcinoma. TCRdb re-called the PCR reads through MiXCR, storing one row per CDR3 protein. Of 21,000 or so distinct CDR3 sequences listed, about two fifths are singletons. The sample taken for sequencing was esophageal tumor tissue. Source of these receptors: a male donor with esophageal squamous cell carcinoma.

In this sample, this clonotype is medium-sized. The chain couples TRBV7-3 to TRBJ2-3, with 8 positions matching TRBD1. CDR3 length: 17 amino acids. Germline lookup yields CDR1 SGHTA and CDR2 FQGTGA. Trimming cost V 1 base and J 2 bases; bases outside gene matches: 8. The CDR3 reads CASSLSVHRGSTDTQYF. Written as DNA, the CDR3 is TGTGCCAGCAGCTTAAGCGTTCACAGGGGGTCCACAGATACGCAGTATTTT.

The rearrangement joins TRBV28 to TRBJ2-5; D is tentatively TRBD1 or TRBD2 (5 bases each). The assigned J gene may be wrong: the sequence end matches TRBJ2-1 better. Per germline, CDR1 MDHEN and CDR2 SYDVKM. This CDR3 spans 14 amino acids. The CDR3, as DNA: TGTGCCAGCAGTTTACGGGGACGGCTTGATGAGCAGTTCTTC. Amino acid sequence: CASSLRGRLDEQFF.

With regard to this clonotype: The CDR3 does not close with the conserved phenylalanine or tryptophan, likely indicating a read error. No DNA is shown, since the ends of the CDR3 on it are uncertain; the CDR3 is the one TCRdb lists. The chain combines TRBV6-8 with TRBJ2-7; whether TRBD2, the table's D call, matches the DNA was not checked. The V gene's germline CDR1 is MNHGY and CDR2 SAAAGT. The CDR3 numbers 13 amino acids, ends counted. CDR3 residues: CASSPGYGYTFGS.

This clonotype was seen only once. This chain joins TRBV28 and TRBJ2-7, with 7 bases aligning to TRBD1. CDR3 length: 15 amino acids. The V and J ends lost 3 bases and 4 bases, in that order; junction bases with no gene match: 9. The germline gives CDR1 MDHEN, CDR2 SYDVKM. The CDR3 sequence is CASSFLGTVDYEQYF. The CDR3 DNA is TGTGCCAGCAGTTTTCTCGGGACAGTCGATTACGAGCAGTACTTC.

This clonotype came up many times. The CDR3 sequence is CASSYSPWRGGPEQFF. CDR3 coding DNA: TGTGCCAGCAGTTACTCCCCTTGGCGGGGGGGCCCCGAGCAGTTCTTC. This chain connects TRBV6-6 to TRBJ2-1; 9 bases are a match to TRBD2. Losses at the gene ends were 0 bases for V and 10 bases for J; bases not matched to a gene: 10. CDR3 length equals 16 residues. CDR1 and CDR2 from the germline V gene are MNHNY and SVGAGI (reference sequence).

In this sample, this clonotype turned up a few times. A much more abundant neighbour one base away suggests this may be a read error. This rearrangement joins TRBV7-9 to TRBJ2-1, with a tentative D call TRBD1 (6 bases). This CDR3 is 13 amino acids long. From germline, CDR1 is SEHNR and CDR2 FQNEAQ (reference sequence). Trimming left V 1 base short and J 11 bases short, with 12 bases between. CDR3 DNA: TGTGCCAGCAGCTTAGTTTCACAGGGTCAGCAGTTCTTC. Protein sequence: CASSLVSQGQQFF.

This clonotype was seen at least ten times. CDR3 sequence reads: CASSRPGTANYGYTF. The CDR3 DNA follows: TGTGCCAGCAGCCGCCCCGGGACGGCTAACTATGGCTACACCTTC. This rearrangement joins TRBV7-9 to TRBJ1-2; TRBD1 is a possible D gene (5 bases). The CDR3 has 15 amino acids. Germline CDR1 is SEHNR and CDR2 is FQNEAQ (reference sequence). V dropped 5 bases and J dropped 0 bases, with 13 bases sitting between them.

In its sample, this clonotype was seen once. A single base separates this from a much larger clone, so it may be a read error. V and J are TRBV5-5 and TRBJ1-5; D is perhaps TRBD1 (5 bases). Germline CDR1 is SGHKS and CDR2 is YYEKEE (reference sequence). V shed 1 base and J shed 7 bases, with 18 bases lying between them. The CDR3 has 16 amino acids. In DNA form, the CDR3 reads TGTGCCAGCAGCTTGAGCCGGGGGGAGGGGTACCAGCCCCAGCATTTT. It translates to CASSLSRGEGYQPQHF.

The table lists this clonotype with many counts. This sequence joins TRBV27 and TRBJ1-1; the match to TRBD1 covers 8 bases. In germline, CDR1 is MNHEY, CDR2 SMNVEV (reference sequence). V was pared by 2 bases and J by 4 bases, with 6 bases of the junction left unmatched. The CDR3 is 15 residues long. The CDR3 DNA reads as TGTGCCAGCAGTTTAAGGTGGCAGGGGGCCACTGAAGCTTTCTTT. This sequence encodes CASSLRWQGATEAFF.

V gene TRBV7-3 combines with J gene TRBJ2-4; tentatively, D is TRBD2 (5 bases). V was shortened by 3 bases and J by 8 bases, with 11 bases between the two germline ends. This CDR3 region has 13 residues. The germline V gene encodes CDR1 SGHTA and CDR2 FQGTGA. The CDR3 protein is CASSLGKGDIQYF. As DNA, the CDR3 is TGTGCCAGCAGCTTGGGGAAGGGAGACATTCAGTACTTC.

The CDR3 loop reads CASSEPNYSNQPQHF. As DNA, the CDR3 is TGTGCCAGCAGTGAACCCAACTATAGCAATCAGCCCCAGCATTTT. This chain connects TRBV6-1 to TRBJ1-5, with D unresolved. V was pared by 2 bases and J by 0 bases, with 8 bases between. The CDR3 spans 15 residues. From germline, CDR1 is MNHNS and CDR2 SASEGT.

In this sample, this clonotype turned up a few times. This is likely a read error, given that the CDR3 carries no conserved phenylalanine or tryptophan at its end. The DNA is omitted, as the CDR3 cannot be located on it reliably, and the CDR3 follows TCRdb's listing. The rearrangement joins TRBV12-3 or TRBV12-4 to TRBJ2-1; whether TRBD1, the table's D call, matches the DNA was not checked. The length of the CDR3 is 17 amino acids, counting both ends. The chain's CDR3 is CASTQDGRGTYGYTFGS.

Remarks on this clonotype: The final CDR3 position lacks the conserved phenylalanine or tryptophan, pointing to a likely read error. The limits of the CDR3 on the DNA are not certain, so only TCRdb's listed CDR3 is given. This chain joins TRBV9 and TRBJ1-3; the table's D call, TRBD1, has no DNA check behind it. The CDR3 is 8 amino acids long, termini counted. CDR1 and CDR2 from the germline V gene are SGDLS and YYNGEE. The CDR3 here is CASSLGQI.

The chain links TRBV24-1 to TRBJ2-5; possible D gene TRBD2, 6 bases. V gave up 9 bases and J gave up 11 bases, with 21 bases separating them. The CDR3 loop spans 13 amino acids. Germline CDR1 KGHDR, CDR2 SFDVKD. The CDR3 loop reads CATAEGGPDTQYF. DNA for the CDR3: TGTGCCACCGCAGAGGGAGGTCCAGATACGCAGTACTTC.

The chain employs TRBV6-5 and TRBJ1-1, with TRBD1 identical over 7 bases. The J call may be wrong; the DNA end is better matched by TRBJ2-5. The CDR3 runs to 15 residues. From germline, CDR1 is MNHEY and CDR2 SVGAGI. The CDR3 loop is CASSLEYRGLETQYF. CDR3 in DNA: TGTGCCAGCAGCTTAGAATACAGGGGTTTAGAGACCCAGTACTTC.

This clonotype appeared a few times. The rearrangement joins TRBV24-1 to TRBJ1-2; 7 bases are a match to TRBD1. The CDR3 is 15 amino acids. The V gene's germline CDR1 is KGHDR and CDR2 SFDVKD. V gave up 2 bases and J gave up 2 bases; unmatched junction bases: 4. The CDR3 sequence is CATSDSGQANYGYTF. The DNA for the CDR3 is TGTGCCACCAGTGATTCCGGACAGGCCAACTATGGCTACACCTTC.

In this sample, this clonotype turned up many times. The CDR3 sequence: CASSSGGPTGELFF. DNA for the CDR3: TGTGCCAGTAGTAGCGGGGGGCCCACCGGGGAGCTGTTTTTT. The genes are TRBV19 and TRBJ2-2, with 8 bases identical to TRBD2. CDR1 is LNHDA and CDR2 is SQIVND in the germline V gene (reference sequence). The CDR3 spans 14 residues. V lost 4 bases and J lost 4; bases outside the gene matches: 2.

This clonotype was counted at least ten times. This rearrangement joins TRBV2 to TRBJ2-1; D remains ambiguous. This CDR3 has 8 residues. Germline CDR1 and CDR2: SNHLY and FYNNEI. The CDR3 reads CATNEQFF. Written as DNA, the CDR3 is TGTGCGACCAATGAGCAGTTCTTC.